The sequence of this T cell receptor (beta chain) was determined in a study of blood T cell repertoires in COVID-19. Overall study context: COVID-19 samples, acute and convalescent, were from the United States, Italy and Spain. The cDNA or gDNA used as material had been derived from T cells, B-cell-depleted T cells, or PBMCs.

Per the original data handling: Counts of nucleated cells, estimated from reference gene primer amplification, were obtained. Assay: immunoSEQ multiplex PCR; the TCRdb copy retains only in-frame clones and omits some. The DNA was the basis for D and trimming; V, J and clone size are from that table. The data contain around 300,000 clones, just under 90% of them seen just once; the ten biggest clones take up over 5%. The CDR3 sequence is 17 residues long. The V and J ends lost 1 base and 0 bases, in that order; junction bases with no gene match: 2. From germline, CDR1 is LGHNT and CDR2 FRNRAP. Seattle cases were enrolled at active infection and followed longitudinally.

The source is a woman in her fifties or sixties with COVID-19, enrolled during active disease. The V gene is TRBV12-5, the J gene TRBJ2-3; 12 positions match TRBD2. The sample comprised peripheral blood. CDR3 coding DNA: TGTGCTAGTGGTTTGGGGCTAGCGGGAGGGAGCACAGATACGCAGTATTTT. This encodes CASGLGLAGGSTDTQYF.